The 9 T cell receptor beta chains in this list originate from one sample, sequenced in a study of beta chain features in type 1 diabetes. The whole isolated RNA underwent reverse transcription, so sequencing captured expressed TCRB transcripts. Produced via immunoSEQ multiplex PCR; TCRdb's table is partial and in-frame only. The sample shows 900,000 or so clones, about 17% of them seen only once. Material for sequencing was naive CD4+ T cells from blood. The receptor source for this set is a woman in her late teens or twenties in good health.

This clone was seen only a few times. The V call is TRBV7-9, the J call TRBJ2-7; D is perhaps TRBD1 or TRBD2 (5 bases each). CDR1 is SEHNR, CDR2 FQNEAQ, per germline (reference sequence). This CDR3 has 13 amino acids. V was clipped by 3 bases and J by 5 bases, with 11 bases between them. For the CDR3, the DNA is TGTGCCAGCAGCTTTCCCAGGGACCACGAGCAGTACTTC. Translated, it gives CASSFPRDHEQYF.

The CDR3: CASSAPSTSRGTDTQYF. The DNA of the CDR3 is TGTGCCAGCAGTGCCCCCTCAACTAGTCGGGGAACAGATACGCAGTATTTT. The genes are TRBV15 and TRBJ2-3; D is possibly TRBD2 (5 bases). This CDR3 spans 17 amino acids. CDR1 and CDR2 (germline): LNHNV, YYDKDF (reference sequence). The ends were cut back, 10 bases at V and 3 bases at J, with 26 bases in the middle.

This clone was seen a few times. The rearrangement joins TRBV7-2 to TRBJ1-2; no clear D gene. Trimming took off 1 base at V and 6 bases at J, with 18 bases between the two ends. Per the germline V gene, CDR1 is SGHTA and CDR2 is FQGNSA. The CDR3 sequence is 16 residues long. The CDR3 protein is CASSLGGGRRADGYTF. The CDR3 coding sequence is TGTGCCAGCAGCTTAGGGGGTGGCAGGAGGGCGGATGGCTACACCTTC.

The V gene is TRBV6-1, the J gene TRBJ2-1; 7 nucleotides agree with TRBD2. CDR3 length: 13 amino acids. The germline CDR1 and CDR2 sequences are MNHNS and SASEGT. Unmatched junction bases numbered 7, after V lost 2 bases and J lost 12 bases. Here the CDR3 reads CASSENLAVPQFF. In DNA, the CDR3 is TGTGCCAGCAGTGAAAATCTAGCGGTTCCGCAGTTCTTC.

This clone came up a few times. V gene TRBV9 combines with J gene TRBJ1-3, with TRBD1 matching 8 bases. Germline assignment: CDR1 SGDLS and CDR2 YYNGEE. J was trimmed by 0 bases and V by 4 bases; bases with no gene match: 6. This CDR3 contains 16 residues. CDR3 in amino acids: CASSPTGVHSGNTIYF. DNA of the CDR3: TGTGCCAGCAGCCCGACAGGGGTACACTCTGGAAACACCATATATTTT.

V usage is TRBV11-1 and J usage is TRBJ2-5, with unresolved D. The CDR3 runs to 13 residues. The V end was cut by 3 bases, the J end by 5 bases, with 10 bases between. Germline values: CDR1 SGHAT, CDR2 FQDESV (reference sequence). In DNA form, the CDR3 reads TGTGCCAGCAGCTTCGGAAGGGCGGAGACCCAGTACTTC. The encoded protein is CASSFGRAETQYF. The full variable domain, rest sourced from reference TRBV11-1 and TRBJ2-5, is EAEVAQSPRYKITEKSQAVAFWCDPISGHATLYWYRQILGQGPELLVQFQDESVVDDSQLPKDRFSAERLKGVDSTLKIQPAELGDSAMYLCASSFGRAETQYFGPGTRLLVL.

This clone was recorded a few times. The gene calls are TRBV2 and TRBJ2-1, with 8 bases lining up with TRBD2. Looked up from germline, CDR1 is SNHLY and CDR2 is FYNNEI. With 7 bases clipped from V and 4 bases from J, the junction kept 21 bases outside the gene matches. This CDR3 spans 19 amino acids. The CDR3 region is CASMWGGTIAGGPYNEQFF. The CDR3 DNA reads TGTGCCAGCATGTGGGGGGGGACTATCGCGGGAGGTCCGTACAATGAGCAGTTCTTC.

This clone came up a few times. In DNA, the CDR3 is TGTGCCAGCAGCCAAGATATGCGGGGCTCCTACGAGCAGTACTTC. Amino acids: CASSQDMRGSYEQYF. The rearrangement links TRBV7-2 to TRBJ2-7, with a weak D call TRBD2 (6 bases). CDR1 is SGHTA, CDR2 FQGNSA, per germline. This CDR3 has 15 residues. With 5 bases removed from V and 0 bases from J, the gap between germline ends came to 14 bases.

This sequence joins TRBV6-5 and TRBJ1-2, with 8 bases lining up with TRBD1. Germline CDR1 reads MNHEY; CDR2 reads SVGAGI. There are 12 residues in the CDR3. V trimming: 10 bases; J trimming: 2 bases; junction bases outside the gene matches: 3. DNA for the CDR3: TGTGCCACACGGACAGGGAACTATGGCTACACCTTC. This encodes CATRTGNYGYTF.